This T cell receptor beta chain was recorded in a study of Graves' ophthalmopathy and Graves' hyperthyroidism. Study-wide background: Being free of ophthalmopathy for 18 months of follow-up defined stable hyperthyroidism.

Patients were diagnosed from clinical symptoms, serum thyroxine, TRAb, thyroid ultrasound and orbital computed tomography. Germline V gene lookup returns CDR1 GTSNPN and CDR2 SVGIG (reference sequence). V was pared by 5 bases and J by 1 base, with 9 bases between. This CDR3 has 13 residues. Amplified material comprised TCR beta CDR3 regions derived from RNA transcripts. First-round RT-PCR employed HTBI primers, with a second-round multiplex PCR after it. TCRdb re-called the multiplex PCR reads through MiXCR, storing one row per CDR3 protein. The sample has around 1,200,000 distinct CDR3 sequences, roughly 35% seen once; the top ten hold approximately 10%.

The source of this sequence is an adult man with Graves' hyperthyroidism. Sequencing was performed on peripheral blood or thyroid tissue (not recorded which). J is TRBJ1-5 and V is TRBV30; D gene ambiguous. The CDR3 reads CAWAPDSNQPQHF. The CDR3 DNA sequence: TGTGCCTGGGCCCCCGACAGCAATCAGCCCCAGCATTTT.